This T cell receptor beta chain was retrieved from a study of control samples from healthy donors and cancer patients. Assay: immunoSEQ multiplex PCR; the TCRdb copy retains only in-frame clones and omits some. The sample lists approximately 94,000 clones, roughly 80% occurring once. Germline V CDR1 and CDR2: DFQATT, SNEGSKA (reference sequence). CDR3 length equals 11 residues. V was pared by 4 bases and J by 10 bases, with 12 bases between. Sequences were obtained from PBMCs. This receptor was taken from a man in his sixties or seventies with lung cancer. The chain couples TRBV20-1 to TRBJ2-3; no reliable D call. In nucleotides, the CDR3 is TGCAGTGCTATACCACAGAATGCGCAGTATTTT. Protein: CSAIPQNAQYF.